Reported below is one T cell receptor (beta chain). The sample comes from a study of T cells in localized non-small cell lung cancer. The germline V and J ends were trimmed by 4 bases and 3 bases, with 13 bases remaining between them. Per germline, CDR1 MNHNS and CDR2 SASEGT. CDR3 size: 14 residues. Measured with immunoSEQ multiplex PCR; TCRdb has only the in-frame clones, and not every one. The sample includes some 21,000 clones, over 75% of them seen just once. Sequenced material: peripheral blood, taken before any cancer treatment. This chain uses TRBV6-1 with TRBJ2-7; tentative D call: TRBD2 (6 bases). The source of this sequence is a man aged 35 to 69 with stage I lung adenocarcinoma. Written as DNA, the CDR3 is TGTGCCAGCAGTGTGGGGACTCGGGGCTACGAGCAGTACTTC. Amino acid sequence: CASSVGTRGYEQYF.